This record looks at one TCR beta chain sequence and its context. Its antigen remains unknown. This CDR3 has 13 residues. The V segment lost 6 bases and the J segment 4 bases; nucleotides outside the gene matches: 7. The germline gives CDR1 SQVTM, CDR2 ANQGSEA. The data derive from a study of T cell responses to AZD1222 COVID-19 vaccine. Study-level findings and limits: The breadth and depth of Spike-specific TCRs increased once two AZD1222 doses had been given.

Sequenced by immunoSEQ multiplex PCR; TCRdb stores in-frame clones only, minus some. The table lists around 100,000 clones, roughly nine tenths of them singletons. The rearrangement links TRBV29-1 to TRBJ1-2; 8 bases match TRBD1. The receptor's source is an adult who received the MenACWY meningococcal vaccine as a control. This specimen consisted of peripheral blood, obtained 28 days after the second dose of the MenACWY control vaccine. The CDR3 loop reads CSVDTGGLYGYTF. The CDR3 DNA reads as TGCAGCGTAGATACAGGGGGACTCTATGGCTACACCTTC.